Below are 25 T cell receptor beta chains sequenced from a single sample in a study of blood T cells in healthy people across ages. Through a sample-barcoded 5' primer and a J-beta primer mix, a second PCR was run for roughly 6 to 12 cycles. In TCRdb, the 5' RACE reads were re-called with MiXCR into one record per CDR3 protein. The table includes 650,000 to 1,000,000 distinct CDR3 sequences, roughly 34% detected once. The sequencing sample was made of blood. The receptors derive from a man younger than 30 in good health.

The chain uses TRBV7-6 and TRBJ2-6; D gene ambiguous. Germline CDR1 SGHVS, CDR2 FNYEAQ. The length of the CDR3 is 16 residues. The germline V and J ends were trimmed by 5 bases and 0 bases, with 11 bases remaining between them. The CDR3 reads CASSLFRGSGANVLTF. The CDR3 DNA follows: TGTGCCAGCAGCCTCTTCAGAGGCTCTGGGGCCAACGTCCTGACTTTC. The full variable domain, in which reference TRBV7-6 and TRBJ2-6 provide the parts outside the CDR3, is GAGVSQSPRYKVTKRGQDVALRCDPISGHVSLYWYRQALGQGPEFLTYFNYEAQQDKSGLPNDRFSAERPEGSISTLTIQRTEQRDSAMYRCASSLFRGSGANVLTFGAGSRLTVL.

The genes are TRBV20-1 and TRBJ2-7; tentatively, D is TRBD1 (6 bases). This CDR3 is 18 amino acids long. Looked up from germline, CDR1 is DFQATT and CDR2 is SNEGSKA (reference sequence). V lost 0 bases and J 2 bases, leaving 23 bases between the germline ends. The CDR3 reads CSAREMGTSSRGTYEQYF. CDR3 bases: TGCAGTGCTAGAGAAATGGGTACCTCGAGCAGGGGAACCTACGAGCAGTACTTC.

This clonotype was counted at least ten times. The chain couples TRBV7-9 to TRBJ2-1; D gene ambiguous. From germline, CDR1 is SEHNR and CDR2 FQNEAQ (reference sequence). V was trimmed by 5 bases and J by 2 bases, leaving 4 bases between them. This CDR3 spans 12 amino acids. CDR3 sequence: CASSLTYNEQFF. The CDR3 nucleotides read TGTGCCAGCAGCCTAACCTACAATGAGCAGTTCTTC.

As to this clonotype: At one of its ends the junction is not consistent with the germline gene, which may arise from a read error. CDR3 DNA sequence: TGTACCAGCAGCTTGGCCTGGCAGGGGATGGCCTACGAGCAGTACTTC. Translating it yields CTSSLAWQGMAYEQYF. This chain links TRBV5-6 with TRBJ2-7; D perhaps matches TRBD1 (6 bases). Germline V gives CDR1 SGHDT, CDR2 YYEEEE. This CDR3 region has 16 residues.

The rearrangement joins TRBV20-1 to TRBJ1-5; no clear D gene. From germline, CDR1 is DFQATT and CDR2 SNEGSKA (reference sequence). The CDR3 runs 15 residues. The V gene lost 3 bases and the J gene lost 3 bases, with 15 bases spanning the gap. CDR3 DNA: TGCAGTGCTAGTGTTTCAGGAATAGACAATCAGCCCCAGCATTTT. Amino acid sequence: CSASVSGIDNQPQHF.

As for this clonotype: A much bigger clone sits one base away, suggesting this may be a read error. V and J are TRBV5-1 and TRBJ2-1, with TRBD1 matching 7 bases. The germline gives CDR1 SGHRS, CDR2 YFSETQ. The trim removed 9 bases at V and 5 bases at J, leaving 11 bases unmatched. The CDR3 is made up of 14 amino acids. The CDR3 is CATKGKTGNNEQFF. CDR3 in DNA: TGCGCCACCAAGGGGAAGACAGGGAACAATGAGCAGTTCTTC.

On this clonotype itself: The junction shows a germline mismatch at one end, possibly a read error. This sequence joins TRBV5-1 and TRBJ1-5; 7 bases match TRBD1. The CDR3 is 17 residues long. Germline assignment: CDR1 SGHRS and CDR2 YFSETQ. CDR3 sequence: CASSPRGQQRDNQPPHF. DNA for the CDR3: TGCGCCAGCAGTCCTCGGGGACAGCAGAGAGACAATCAGCCCCCGCATTTT.

This chain uses TRBV4-3 with TRBJ2-1, with TRBD2 identical over 7 bases. V gave up 5 bases and J gave up 9 bases; unmatched junction bases: 7. Germline assignment: CDR1 LGHNA and CDR2 YSLEER. The CDR3 runs to 13 residues. The CDR3 DNA reads TGCGCCAGCAGCTACGGGGGGAGAGTTGAGCAGTTCTTC. It is translated as CASSYGGRVEQFF.

At least ten counts were recorded for this clonotype. The gene calls are TRBV7-9 and TRBJ2-7; D remains unclear. The length of the CDR3 is 11 residues. Germline CDR1 reads SEHNR; CDR2 reads FQNEAQ (reference sequence). Deletions cut 5 bases from V and 6 bases from J, with 8 bases between. As DNA, the CDR3 is TGTGCCAGCAGCCCCGGTCGCGAGCAGTACTTC. Translation: CASSPGREQYF.

This clonotype was observed once. The chain combines TRBV14 with TRBJ1-2, with D possibly matching TRBD1 (6 bases). The length of the CDR3 is 14 residues. Germline values: CDR1 SGHDN, CDR2 FVKESK. Trimming cost V 2 bases and J 3 bases, with 10 bases left between them. CDR3 bases: TGTGCCAGCAGCCAACTCAGGGGCGACTATGGCTACACCTTC. Its protein is CASSQLRGDYGYTF.

This chain connects TRBV5-1 to TRBJ1-1, with TRBD1 as a possible D gene (5 bases). The germline gives CDR1 SGHRS, CDR2 YFSETQ. The germline V and J ends were trimmed by 1 base and 4 bases, with 20 bases remaining between them. The CDR3 consists of 17 residues. The CDR3 region has the DNA TGCGCCAGCAGCTTGCAATCCGGGGCCCTGTGGGGCACTGAAGCTTTCTTT. Translating gives CASSLQSGALWGTEAFF.

As regards this clonotype: Sequence at one end of the junction differs from germline and may be a read error. The chain couples TRBV20-1 to TRBJ2-3; D gene unclear. The CDR3 runs to 13 residues. Germline loops: CDR1 DFQATT, CDR2 SNEGSKA (reference sequence). The DNA of the CDR3 is TGCAGTGCGAGAGAGTCTAGCACAGATACGCAGTATTTT. Translating it yields CSARESSTDTQYF.

This clonotype was picked up a small number of times. The CDR3 DNA sequence: TGTGCCAGCACTCCCTTGACCGCCCTGGGGGGCTACACCTTC. Its translation: CASTPLTALGGYTF. The chain joins TRBV28 to TRBJ1-2; D gene unclear. This CDR3 has 14 amino acids. Germline CDR1 MDHEN, CDR2 SYDVKM. The V gene lost 7 bases and the J gene lost 8 bases, with 20 bases spanning the gap.

This clonotype has a handful of counts. V gene TRBV14 combines with J gene TRBJ1-2, with D possibly being TRBD1 (5 bases). The V gene's germline CDR1 is SGHDN and CDR2 FVKESK. This CDR3 has 14 residues. Trimming stripped 2 bases from V and 0 bases from J, with 7 bases between. CDR3 residues: CASSQSTANYGYTF. DNA for the CDR3: TGTGCCAGCAGCCAATCGACAGCTAACTATGGCTACACCTTC.

This clonotype was observed a few times. The chain carries TRBV2 and TRBJ2-3, with 9 bases aligning to TRBD2. This CDR3 is built from 15 residues. V was pared by 8 bases and J by 6 bases, with 12 bases of the junction left unmatched. Germline values: CDR1 SNHLY, CDR2 FYNNEI. The CDR3 loop is CASEIRGGAGDTQYF. Here the CDR3 DNA reads TGTGCCAGCGAGATTCGCGGGGGGGCAGGTGATACGCAGTATTTT.

The V gene is TRBV5-5, the J gene TRBJ1-1; D is perhaps TRBD1 (5 bases). Germline CDR1 and CDR2: SGHKS and YYEKEE (reference sequence). This CDR3 contains 15 residues. Trimming left V 4 bases short and J 5 bases short, with 18 bases between. The CDR3 sequence is CASSRPRVEGTEAFF. The CDR3 DNA reads TGTGCCAGCAGCCGGCCCAGGGTAGAGGGGACTGAAGCTTTCTTT.

In this sample, this clonotype turned up many times. The chain joins TRBV20-1 to TRBJ2-1; 7 bases map to TRBD1. Germline V CDR1 and CDR2: DFQATT, SNEGSKA (reference sequence). With V trimmed by 0 bases and J by 6 bases, 11 bases remained unmatched. The CDR3 is 16 residues long. For the CDR3, the DNA is TGCAGTGCTAGAGAAGCAAGAGGGGGCTACTCCAATGAGCAGTTCTTC. It specifies CSAREARGGYSNEQFF.

This clonotype came up a few times. CDR3 in DNA: TGTGCCAGCAGTTACGTCGGTCCCGGGACAGGGGCGAACACTGAAGCTTTCTTT. This translates into CASSYVGPGTGANTEAFF. The chain employs TRBV6-5 and TRBJ1-1, with TRBD1 identical over 10 bases. The V gene's germline CDR1 is MNHEY and CDR2 SVGAGI. CDR3 length equals 18 residues. V lost 2 bases to trimming and J lost 1 base; unmatched junction nucleotides: 10.

This clonotype turned up a few times. V is TRBV18 and J is TRBJ2-4, with 11 bases matching TRBD2. This CDR3 contains 15 residues. Germline V CDR1 and CDR2: KGHSH, LQKENI. With V trimmed by 5 bases and J by 5 bases, 5 bases remained unmatched. The CDR3 here is CASSSTSGDQNIQYF. The DNA of the CDR3 is TGTGCCAGCTCATCGACTAGCGGGGACCAAAACATTCAGTACTTC.

The rearrangement links TRBV20-1 to TRBJ1-2; tentative D call: TRBD1 (5 bases). The CDR3 has 12 residues. The V and J ends lost 6 bases and 2 bases respectively, with 10 bases between them. Germline V gene lookup returns CDR1 DFQATT and CDR2 SNEGSKA (reference sequence). The CDR3 DNA is TGCAGTGCCCGGACACTCAACTATGGCTACACCTTC. It codes for CSARTLNYGYTF.

The V and J genes are TRBV5-6 and TRBJ2-1; no clear D. CDR3 length: 11 amino acids. Deletions cut 2 bases from V and 9 bases from J, with 6 bases between. In germline, CDR1 is SGHDT, CDR2 YYEEEE. CDR3 nucleotide sequence: TGTGCCAGCAGCTTAGCTTCTGAGCAGTTCTTC. Translation: CASSLASEQFF.

Regarding this clonotype: Given a much more abundant clone one base away, this may be a read error. This chain joins TRBV12-3 or TRBV12-4 and TRBJ2-1; perhaps TRBD1 as D (6 bases). The CDR3 has 14 residues. Trimming took 3 bases from V and 10 from J, leaving 16 bases between them. The CDR3 nucleotides read TGTGCCAGCAGTTTGGCTGGGGGCGAATACGAGCAGTTCTTC. This sequence encodes CASSLAGGEYEQFF.

The V and J genes are TRBV12-5 and TRBJ1-1; D gene uncertain. CDR3 length: 11 amino acids. Trimming pared 1 base from V and 5 bases from J, leaving 2 bases between. Germline CDR1 LGHNT, CDR2 FRNRAP. Here the CDR3 DNA reads TGTGCTAGTGGTTTGGGTACTGAAGCTTTCTTT. It yields the protein CASGLGTEAFF.

This chain connects TRBV5-6 to TRBJ1-5; tentatively, D is TRBD1 (6 bases). This CDR3 spans 14 amino acids. V was cut by 4 bases and J by 5 bases, with 13 bases left in between. Germline V CDR1 and CDR2: SGHDT, YYEEEE. The CDR3 spells CASSQADRYQPQHF. CDR3 in DNA: TGTGCCAGCAGCCAAGCCGACAGGTATCAGCCCCAGCATTTT.

There are a few counts of this clonotype. The rearrangement joins TRBV4-1 to TRBJ2-1; 9 positions agree with TRBD1. The J call is uncertain, as TRBJ2-7 better fits the DNA end. The germline CDR1 and CDR2 sequences are MGHRA and YSYEKL. This CDR3 comprises 16 residues. CDR3 DNA: TGCGCCAGCAGCCACCCGGACAGGGGCTCCTACAATGAGCAGTACTTC. Translated, it gives CASSHPDRGSYNEQYF.